The following is a TCR beta chain sequence with its context. The clone's antigen remains unknown. No quality values exist for individual bases; no much larger clone is one base distant. CDR1 and CDR2 are drawn from the germline V gene: MDHEN, SYDVKM. From the cysteine up to the phenylalanine, the CDR3 has a length of 16 residues. CDR3 DNA only is kept here, 48 bases in frame from base 1. Relative to germline, V is 5 bases shorter and J is 0 bases shorter, with 17 bases between their ends. This entry belongs to a study of long-term antiretroviral therapy in people with HIV (dated by TCRdb to the early 2020s). The study in broad terms: Collection of the earliest samples took place about a decade ahead of the 2015 WHO recommendation for immediate ART, at a time when ART was typically delayed until CD4 counts fell. This retrospective serial study examined whether starting ART and sustained HIV suppression were associated with changes in the composition and diversity of the TRB repertoire in peripheral blood. From some 30 adults with confirmed HIV infection, the cohort provided 150 to 200 cryopreserved PBMC samples, gathered serially across a mean of around six years (range 1-12). Of the 25 to 30 participants with HIV, eleven were female. No cross-contamination during QIAcube processing turned up in test extractions that ran a monoclonal T-cell line alongside about 30 polyclonal samples. Results and caveats for the whole study, not just this receptor: ART initiation was associated with a significant increase in TRB diversity, but diversity stayed significantly below transplant donor controls even after long-term ART. No data were available on ART adherence, viral resistance or therapy changes, limiting inferences about post-ART repertoire changes. Expanded TRB clones identified before ART initiation dominated the repertoire across all time points, though the dominance fluctuated and decreased in many PLHIV after ART. Narrower CDR3 length ranges were observed in HIV repertoires than in controls, and an antigen-experienced repertoire with only a slight naive shift after ART was suggested by the network structure. Because pre-ART samples had limited cell numbers, unsorted PBMC were profiled rather than sorted CD4+ and CD8+ T cells. Since PBMC availability was limited, sequencing covered only the TCR beta chain, with no alpha chain pairing. The samples span the years 2004 to 2017, and the ART regimens used at that time may not be as effective as current regimens.

Inclusion was restricted to participants for whom at least one PBMC sample before ART initiation and at least two post-ART samples were available. All participants with HIV were treated in the United States of America. Before DNA extraction, cryopreserved samples containing about 0.95-10 million PBMC were thawed and washed. At the time of the earliest PBMC sample for each participant with HIV, ages ranged from roughly 23 to 60 years. PBMC samples were contributed by each participant from 1-4 timepoints before ART initiation and 2-8 timepoints after ART initiation, with a median of 7 samples. For every participant, serial HIV viral load, CD4+ T-cell count, ART history and demographic data were obtained. Genomic DNA was extracted from unsorted PBMC with a Qiagen kit on a QIAcube, processed in batches of 12 samples. The immunoSEQ hsTCRB v3.0 assay was used at survey level resolution for TRB variable region sequencing. The target sequencing depth for TRB was roughly 40,000-55,000 T-cell genomes per sample. Pooled TRB libraries were sequenced on an Illumina MiSeq with a v3 150-cycle kit. Per the authors' processing: Repertoire analysis was performed in R inside a reproducible Nextflow workflow that covered QC, data transformation and analysis. Custom analyses were implemented in LymphoSeq2, an R package for AIRR-Seq data exploration. Four samples that produced fewer than 5000 total TRB sequences were removed, so approximately 190 HIV repertoires were analyzed. Among the approximately 180 retained HIV repertoires, some 57 were collected before ART initiation and around 130 were collected after ART initiation. Repertoires were downsampled to 5000 TRB nucleotide sequences, and summary statistics were averaged over 100 downsampling iterations. The analysis kept only TRB sequences whose CDR3 regions were at least seven amino acids long. Two measures captured diversity: a Shannon entropy-derived clonality score and the Gini coefficient. Repertoire networks linked the top 5000 CDR3 amino acid sequences whenever two sequences differed by an edit distance of one. For TRB CDR3 amino acid sequences, antigen specificity groups and MHC restriction were predicted with GLIPH2. CDR3 amino acid sequences were matched against VDJdb and McPAS-TCR to flag known CMV, EBV, HIV or tissue antigen associations. Pre-ART, post-ART and control groups were compared with Wilcoxon signed-rank tests and Holm-Bonferroni correction. In its TCRdb copy, this immuneACCESS table keeps in-frame sequences only and misses some clones. Where compared with another copy, unresolved V genes explain less than half of these, and the others have no known cause. Clonal size and the V and J genes are those of that table, whereas D and trimming came from the DNA. In this sample the table shows tens of thousands of clones, 70% to 90% of which occur a single time. The ten largest make up 3.6% of the sample.

This TCR derives from a woman between 18 and 29 years old with HIV. The specimen comprised unsorted PBMCs, sampled 1.8 years after starting antiretroviral therapy. This chain is built from TRBV28 and TRBJ2-7; the D gene is tentatively TRBD1 or TRBD2, each matching 6 bases. The bases are TGTGCCAGCAGTATCGCGGGACACTTTAGCTCCTACGAGCAGTACTTC. Translated, it reads CASSIAGHFSSYEQYF.